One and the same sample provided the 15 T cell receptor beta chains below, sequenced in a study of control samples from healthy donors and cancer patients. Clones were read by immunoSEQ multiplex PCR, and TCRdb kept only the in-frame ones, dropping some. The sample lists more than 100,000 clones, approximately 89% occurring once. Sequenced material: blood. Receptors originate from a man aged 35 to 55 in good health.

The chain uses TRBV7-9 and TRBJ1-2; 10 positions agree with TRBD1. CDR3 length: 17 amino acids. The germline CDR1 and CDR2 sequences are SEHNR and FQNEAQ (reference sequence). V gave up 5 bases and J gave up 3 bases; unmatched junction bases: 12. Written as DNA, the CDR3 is TGTGCCAGCAGCCCCGGGCCGACAGGGGGCGTCGACTATGGCTACACCTTC. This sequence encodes CASSPGPTGGVDYGYTF.

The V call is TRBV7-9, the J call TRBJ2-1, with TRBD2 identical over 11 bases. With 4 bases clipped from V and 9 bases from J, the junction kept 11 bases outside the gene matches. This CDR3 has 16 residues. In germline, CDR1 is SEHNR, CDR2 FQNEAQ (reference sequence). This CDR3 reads CASSSTGTSGPREQFF. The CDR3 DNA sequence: TGTGCCAGCAGCTCGACCGGGACTAGCGGCCCTCGTGAGCAGTTCTTC. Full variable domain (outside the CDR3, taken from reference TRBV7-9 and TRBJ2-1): DTGVSQNPRHKITKRGQNVTFRCDPISEHNRLYWYRQTLGQGPEFLTYFQNEAQLEKSRLLSDRFSAERPKGSFSTLEIQRTEQGDSAMYLCASSSTGTSGPREQFFGPGTRLTVL.

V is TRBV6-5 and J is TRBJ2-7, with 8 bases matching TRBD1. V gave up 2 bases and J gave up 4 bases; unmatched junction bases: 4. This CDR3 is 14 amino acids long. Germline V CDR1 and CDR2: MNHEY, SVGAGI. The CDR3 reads CASSYQWTGYEQYF. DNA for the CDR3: TGTGCCAGCAGTTACCAGTGGACAGGGTACGAGCAGTACTTC.

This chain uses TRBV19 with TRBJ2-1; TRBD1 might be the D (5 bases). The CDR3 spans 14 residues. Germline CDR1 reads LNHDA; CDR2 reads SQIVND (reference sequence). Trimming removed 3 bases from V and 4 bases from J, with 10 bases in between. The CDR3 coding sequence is TGTGCCAGTAGTATCATCGGACAATACAATGAGCAGTTCTTC. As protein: CASSIIGQYNEQFF.

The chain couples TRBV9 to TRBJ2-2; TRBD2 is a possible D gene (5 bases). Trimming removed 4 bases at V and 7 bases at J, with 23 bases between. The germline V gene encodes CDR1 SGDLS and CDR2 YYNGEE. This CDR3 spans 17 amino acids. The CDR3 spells CASSLAPIVGRGGELFF. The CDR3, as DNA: TGTGCCAGCAGCCTGGCTCCCATCGTGGGGAGAGGCGGGGAGCTGTTTTTT.

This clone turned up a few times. This CDR3 is CASNWDRNQPQHF. The CDR3 region has the DNA TGTGCCAGCAACTGGGACCGGAATCAGCCCCAGCATTTT. The chain links TRBV6-5 to TRBJ1-5; a weak D match, TRBD1 (5 bases). This CDR3 is built from 13 residues. Trimming stripped 7 bases from V and 4 bases from J, with 11 bases between. The germline V gene has CDR1 MNHEY and CDR2 SVGAGI.

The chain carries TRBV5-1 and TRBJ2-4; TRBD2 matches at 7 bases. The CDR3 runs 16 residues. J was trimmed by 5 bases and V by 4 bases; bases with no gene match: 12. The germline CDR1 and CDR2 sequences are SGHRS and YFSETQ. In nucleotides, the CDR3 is TGCGCCAGCAGCCCGATGTCCGGACTAGGGGAAAACATTCAGTACTTC. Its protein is CASSPMSGLGENIQYF. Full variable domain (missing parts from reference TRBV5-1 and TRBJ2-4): KAGVTQTPRYLIKTRGQQVTLSCSPISGHRSVSWYQQTPGQGLQFLFEYFSETQRNKGNFPGRFSGRQFSNSRSEMNVSTLELGDSALYLCASSPMSGLGENIQYFGAGTRLSVL.

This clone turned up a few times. The CDR3 nucleotides read TGTGCCATCAGTCCCGGGTCCTTTTTTAGCTCACCCCTCCACTTT. This codes for CAISPGSFFSSPLHF. The rearrangement joins TRBV10-3 to TRBJ1-6; D is undetermined. V was pared by 5 bases and J by 10 bases, with 18 bases between. CDR1 and CDR2 (germline): ENHRY, SYGVKD. The CDR3 is made up of 15 amino acids.

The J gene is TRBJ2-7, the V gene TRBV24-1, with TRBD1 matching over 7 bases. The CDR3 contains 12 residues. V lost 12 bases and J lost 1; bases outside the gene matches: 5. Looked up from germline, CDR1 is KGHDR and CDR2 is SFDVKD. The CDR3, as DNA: TGTGCCGTACAGGGGTCTTCCTACGAGCAGTACTTC. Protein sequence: CAVQGSSYEQYF.

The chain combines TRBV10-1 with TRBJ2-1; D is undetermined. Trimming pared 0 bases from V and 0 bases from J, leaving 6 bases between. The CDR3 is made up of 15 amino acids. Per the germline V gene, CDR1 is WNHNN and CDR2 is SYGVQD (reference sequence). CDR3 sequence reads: CASSESGYSYNEQFF. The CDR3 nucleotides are TGCGCCAGCAGTGAGTCCGGTTACTCCTACAATGAGCAGTTCTTC.

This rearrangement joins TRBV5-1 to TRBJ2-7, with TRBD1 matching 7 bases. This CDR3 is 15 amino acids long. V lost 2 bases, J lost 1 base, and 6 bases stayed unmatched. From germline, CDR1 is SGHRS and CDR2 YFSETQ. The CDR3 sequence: CASSFSGQISYEQYF. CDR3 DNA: TGCGCCAGCAGCTTCTCGGGACAGATTTCCTACGAGCAGTACTTC.

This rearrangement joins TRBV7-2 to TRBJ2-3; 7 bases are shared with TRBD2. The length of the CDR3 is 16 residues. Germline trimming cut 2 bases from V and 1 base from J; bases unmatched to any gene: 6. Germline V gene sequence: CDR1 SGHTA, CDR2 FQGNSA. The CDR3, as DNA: TGTGCCAGCAGCTTAAGAGCTAGCGGAGGCACAGATACGCAGTATTTT. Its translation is CASSLRASGGTDTQYF.

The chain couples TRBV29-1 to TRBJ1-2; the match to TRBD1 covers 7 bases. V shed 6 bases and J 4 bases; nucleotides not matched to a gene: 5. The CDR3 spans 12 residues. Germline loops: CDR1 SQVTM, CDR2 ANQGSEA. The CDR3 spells CSVTGAFYGYTF. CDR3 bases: TGCAGCGTAACAGGGGCCTTCTATGGCTACACCTTC.

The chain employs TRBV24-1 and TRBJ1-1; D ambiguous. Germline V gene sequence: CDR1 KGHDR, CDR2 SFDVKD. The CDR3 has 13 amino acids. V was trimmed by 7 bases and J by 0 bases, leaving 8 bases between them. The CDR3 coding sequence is TGTGCCACCAGAAACACCCTGAACACTGAAGCTTTCTTT. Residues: CATRNTLNTEAFF.

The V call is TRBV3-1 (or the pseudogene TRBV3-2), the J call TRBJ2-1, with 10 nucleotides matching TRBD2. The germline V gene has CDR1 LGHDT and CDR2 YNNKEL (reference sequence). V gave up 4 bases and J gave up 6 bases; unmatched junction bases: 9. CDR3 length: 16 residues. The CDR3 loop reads CASSPSLAGVGNEQFF. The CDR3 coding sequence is TGTGCCAGCAGCCCTTCGCTAGCGGGGGTTGGCAATGAGCAGTTCTTC.